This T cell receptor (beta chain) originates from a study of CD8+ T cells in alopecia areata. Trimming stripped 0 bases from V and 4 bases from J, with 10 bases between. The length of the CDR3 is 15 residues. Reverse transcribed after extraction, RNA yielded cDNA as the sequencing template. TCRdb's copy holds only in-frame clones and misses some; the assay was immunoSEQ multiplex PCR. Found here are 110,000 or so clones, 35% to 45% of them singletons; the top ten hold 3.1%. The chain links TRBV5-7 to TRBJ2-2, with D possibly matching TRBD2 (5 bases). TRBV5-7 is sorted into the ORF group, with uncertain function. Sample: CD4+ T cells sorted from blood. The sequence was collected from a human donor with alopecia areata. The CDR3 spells CASSLALRATGELFF. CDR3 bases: TGTGCCAGCAGCTTGGCGTTGCGGGCCACCGGGGAGCTGTTTTTT.